Sequencing of this T cell receptor beta chain was carried out in a study of blood T cell repertoires in COVID-19. Study at large: Researchers got acute and convalescent COVID-19 samples from the United States, Italy and Spain. PBMCs, B-cell-depleted T cells, or T cells were the source of the cDNA or gDNA that made up the material.

V trimming: 1 base; J trimming: 0 bases; junction bases outside the gene matches: 2. Germline-derived CDR1 and CDR2 are SGHTS and YDEGEE. The CDR3 is 15 amino acids. Original handling: Scientists estimated how many nucleated cells there were by amplifying reference gene primers. TCRdb keeps only in-frame clones here, not all; method: immunoSEQ multiplex PCR. The V and J calls and clone size come from that table; D and trimming were worked out from the DNA. The sample includes under 200,000 clones, 80% to 85% of them seen just once. The TCR sequence derives from a young man with active or convalescent COVID-19. The specimen was peripheral blood. The rearrangement uses TRBV5-8 and TRBJ2-3; 7 bases are shared with TRBD1. CDR3 sequence reads: CASSLTGDSTDTQYF. The CDR3 nucleotides read TGTGCCAGCAGCTTGACAGGGGACAGCACAGATACGCAGTATTTT.